These 24 T cell receptor beta chains came from one sample sequenced in a study of T cells in localized non-small cell lung cancer. Sequencing was performed with immunoSEQ multiplex PCR; in TCRdb, only in-frame clones are kept and a portion is missing. The sample has around 64,000 clones, roughly 90% seen once; the top ten hold nearly 20%. This sample comprised peripheral blood, obtained before any cancer treatment. These receptors were collected from a man aged 40-75 years with stage I lung adenocarcinoma.

The genes are TRBV27 and TRBJ1-5; maybe TRBD1 (5 bases). Germline loops: CDR1 MNHEY, CDR2 SMNVEV (reference sequence). The germline V and J ends were trimmed by 6 bases and 2 bases, with 14 bases remaining between them. The CDR3 covers 15 residues. The chain's CDR3 is CASRQLGGGNQPQHF. In DNA, the CDR3 is TGTGCCAGCAGACAACTTGGGGGGGGCAATCAGCCCCAGCATTTT.

The rearrangement uses TRBV27 and TRBJ2-7; 14 nucleotides line up with TRBD2. The CDR3 length is 16 residues. Trimming removed 5 bases from V and 9 bases from J; junction bases left unmatched: 12. Germline V lookup: CDR1 MNHEY, CDR2 SMNVEV (reference sequence). The CDR3 here is CASSPRTGTSGSGQYF. Written as DNA, the CDR3 is TGTGCCAGCAGTCCCCGGACCGGGACTAGCGGGAGTGGGCAGTACTTC.

The chain uses TRBV19 and TRBJ2-2; D call uncertain. This CDR3 is 15 amino acids long. Germline CDR1 is LNHDA and CDR2 is SQIVND (reference sequence). V was cut by 3 bases and J by 0 bases, with 8 bases left in between. DNA for the CDR3: TGTGCCAGTAGTATTGGTTATACGAACACCGGGGAGCTGTTTTTT. It is translated as CASSIGYTNTGELFF.

The chain recombines TRBV5-1 with TRBJ2-3, with D tentatively TRBD2 (6 bases). The CDR3 is 15 amino acids. Germline-derived CDR1 and CDR2 are SGHRS and YFSETQ. V lost 4 bases, J lost 2 bases, and 14 bases lay in between. The CDR3 sequence: CASSAGTPATDTQYF. CDR3 nucleotides: TGCGCCAGCAGCGCCGGGACTCCTGCCACAGATACGCAGTATTTT.

The V and J genes are TRBV25-1 and TRBJ2-1; 10 nucleotides match TRBD2. Trimming at V came to 4 bases and at J to 9 bases, leaving 9 bases not matched to a gene. This CDR3 contains 15 residues. Germline CDR1 MGHDK, CDR2 SYGVNS. CDR3 loop: CASSAQREGLVEQFF. The DNA of the CDR3 is TGTGCCAGCAGTGCCCAGCGGGAGGGCCTTGTTGAGCAGTTCTTC.

The V gene is TRBV2, the J gene TRBJ1-5; D not resolved. Germline V gives CDR1 SNHLY, CDR2 FYNNEI. The V gene lost 7 bases and the J gene lost 5 bases, with 12 bases spanning the gap. The CDR3 extends over 13 amino acids. The CDR3 region is CASTRGNDQPQHF. The CDR3 DNA reads as TGTGCCAGCACACGGGGAAATGATCAGCCCCAGCATTTT.

This clone has more than one count but fewer than ten. The chain is built from TRBV18 and TRBJ2-5, with D possibly matching TRBD2 (6 bases). V dropped 7 bases and J dropped 2 bases, with 11 bases sitting between them. This CDR3 spans 13 amino acids. CDR1 is KGHSH, CDR2 LQKENI, per germline. DNA of the CDR3: TGTGCCAGCTTCGGGGGACCGCAAGAGACCCAGTACTTC. This sequence encodes CASFGGPQETQYF. The full variable domain, its missing parts supplied by reference TRBV18 and TRBJ2-5, is NAGVMQNPRHLVRRRGQEARLRCSPMKGHSHVYWYRQLPEEGLKFMVYLQKENIIDESGMPKERFSAEFPKEGPSILRIQQVVRGDSAAYFCASFGGPQETQYFGPGTRLLVL.

The chain employs TRBV18 and TRBJ2-3; 12 bases are a match to TRBD2. This CDR3 comprises 15 residues. Germline values: CDR1 KGHSH, CDR2 LQKENI. With 3 bases clipped from V and 7 bases from J, the junction kept 5 bases outside the gene matches. The CDR3 sequence: CASSPSSGRENTQYF. CDR3 bases: TGTGCCAGCTCACCCTCTAGCGGGAGGGAGAATACGCAGTATTTT.

In its sample, this clone was seen once. This chain joins TRBV15 and TRBJ2-5; maybe TRBD2 (6 bases). CDR1 and CDR2 (germline): LNHNV, YYDKDF (reference sequence). This CDR3 comprises 15 residues. Trimming cost V 0 bases and J 1 base, with 9 bases left between them. The CDR3 sequence: CATSRDMGLQETQYF. DNA for the CDR3: TGTGCCACCAGCAGAGATATGGGACTCCAAGAGACCCAGTACTTC.

The chain links TRBV4-1 to TRBJ1-4, with D unclear. Germline assignment: CDR1 MGHRA and CDR2 YSYEKL. The length of the CDR3 is 15 residues. V lost 1 base and J lost 6, with 12 bases in between. In DNA, the CDR3 is TGCGCCAGCAGCCAAGGGGTGGGAGCCTATGAAAAACTGTTTTTT. Its protein is CASSQGVGAYEKLFF.

The J gene is TRBJ2-7, the V gene TRBV25-1; D may be TRBD1 or TRBD2 (6 bases each). CDR3 length equals 18 residues. V lost 2 bases to trimming and J lost 2 bases, with 22 bases between them. Germline V lookup: CDR1 MGHDK, CDR2 SYGVNS. In DNA form, the CDR3 reads TGTGCCAGCAGTGAAGGTGTCGTTCGTCGGGGGCGGGCCTACGAGCAGTACTTC. It is translated as CASSEGVVRRGRAYEQYF.

The genes are TRBV6-1 and TRBJ2-2; a possible D gene is TRBD1 (5 bases). Germline V CDR1 and CDR2: MNHNS, SASEGT. The V and J ends lost 7 bases and 7 bases respectively, with 16 bases between them. This CDR3 contains 14 residues. The DNA for the CDR3 is TGTGCCAGCAAAGACAGAACAGTTTACGGGGAGCTGTTTTTT. This sequence encodes CASKDRTVYGELFF.

About this clone: This same CDR3 is encoded by further DNA sequences in the sample. The J gene is TRBJ2-7, the V gene TRBV5-6, with TRBD2 matching 11 bases. V lost 4 bases to trimming and J lost 7 bases; unmatched junction nucleotides: 16. CDR1 is SGHDT and CDR2 is YYEEEE in the germline V gene. There are 17 residues in the CDR3. The CDR3 here is CASSLATSGRYQGEQYF. CDR3 bases: TGTGCCAGCAGCCTGGCAACTAGCGGGAGATACCAAGGGGAGCAGTACTTC.

The rearrangement uses TRBV2 and TRBJ2-7; TRBD2 matches 13 bases. The CDR3 has 15 residues. J gave up 5 bases and V 2 bases, and 3 bases lay outside the gene matches. The germline V gene has CDR1 SNHLY and CDR2 FYNNEI. CDR3 in amino acids: CASSENGLAGDEQYF. In DNA, the CDR3 is TGTGCCAGCAGTGAAAATGGACTAGCGGGGGACGAGCAGTACTTC.

The rearrangement uses TRBV6-5 and TRBJ2-7; no reliable D call. The V and J ends lost 2 bases and 0 bases respectively, with 8 bases between them. The germline gives CDR1 MNHEY, CDR2 SVGAGI. The CDR3 sequence is 14 residues long. The DNA of the CDR3 is TGTGCCAGCAGTTACGCCGCTCACTCCTACGAGCAGTACTTC. Its translation: CASSYAAHSYEQYF.

The V and J genes are TRBV27 and TRBJ2-2, with a tentative D call TRBD1 (6 bases). The CDR3 runs 14 residues. V gave up 4 bases and J gave up 2 bases, with 8 bases separating them. CDR1 is MNHEY and CDR2 is SMNVEV in the germline V gene (reference sequence). The CDR3 coding sequence is TGTGCCAGCAGTTACAGGGTTAACACCGGGGAGCTGTTTTTT. Protein product: CASSYRVNTGELFF.

This clone turned up a few times. This chain joins TRBV7-2 and TRBJ1-2; no firm D call. CDR3 length: 12 amino acids. V lost 1 base to trimming and J lost 8 bases, with 8 bases between them. From germline, CDR1 is SGHTA and CDR2 FQGNSA. The CDR3 loop is CASSLVGWGYTF. CDR3 nucleotide sequence: TGTGCCAGCAGCTTAGTGGGCTGGGGCTACACCTTC. The entire variable domain, with the rest obtained from reference TRBV7-2 and TRBJ1-2, is as follows: GAGVSQSPSNKVTEKGKDVELRCDPISGHTALYWYRQSLGQGLEFLIYFQGNSAPDKSGLPSDRFSAERTGGSVSTLTIQRTQQEDSAVYLCASSLVGWGYTFGSGTRLTVV.

CDR3 nucleotide sequence: TGTGCCAGCAGTATCGGCCTGAACTCCTACAATGAGCAGTTCTTC. Protein: CASSIGLNSYNEQFF. J is TRBJ2-1 and V is TRBV6-5; D is unresolved. CDR3 length equals 15 residues. Germline V gene data show CDR1 as MNHEY and CDR2 as SVGAGI. The V end was cut by 5 bases, the J end by 0 bases, with 11 bases between.

The CDR3 DNA follows: TGCGCCAGCAAACTGAGGCCAGCGGCAGGGGAGTACTCTGAAGCTTTCTTT. Translated: CASKLRPAAGEYSEAFF. V gene TRBV5-1 combines with J gene TRBJ1-1; a possible D gene is TRBD1 (6 bases). Trimming pared 6 bases from V and 6 bases from J, leaving 27 bases between. The germline gives CDR1 SGHRS, CDR2 YFSETQ. The CDR3 has 17 residues.

Points on this clone: This same CDR3 is encoded by further DNA sequences in the sample. The rearrangement uses TRBV5-6 and TRBJ1-3; 7 nucleotides align to TRBD1. Per germline, CDR1 SGHDT and CDR2 YYEEEE. This CDR3 comprises 15 residues. The J segment lost 0 bases and the V segment lost 4 bases, leaving 4 bases of the junction unmatched. The CDR3 coding sequence is TGTGCCAGCAGCCCTAGGACAGGCTCTGGAAACACCATATATTTT. Encoded protein: CASSPRTGSGNTIYF.

The chain uses TRBV5-6 and TRBJ1-1; D gene unclear. Germline V gene data show CDR1 as SGHDT and CDR2 as YYEEEE. The CDR3 has 12 residues. Trimming shortened V by 3 bases and J by 7 bases, and 10 bases separated the two germline ends. DNA for the CDR3: TGTGCCAGCAGCTCCGGACTCTATGAAGCTTTCTTT. This translates into CASSSGLYEAFF.

This clone was seen only once. V usage is TRBV14 and J usage is TRBJ2-2; D unclear. The CDR3 length is 12 residues. Per germline, CDR1 SGHDN and CDR2 FVKESK. V was pared by 1 base and J by 6 bases, with 3 bases between. The CDR3 sequence is CASSQVAGELFF. Here the CDR3 DNA reads TGTGCCAGCAGCCAAGTTGCCGGGGAGCTGTTTTTT.

The chain recombines TRBV7-6 with TRBJ2-7, with 7 bases aligning to TRBD1. The CDR3 totals 14 residues. Germline CDR1 is SGHVS and CDR2 is FNYEAQ. The V gene end was trimmed by 5 bases and the J gene end by 1 base; junction bases not matched to a gene: 5. This CDR3 is CASSDRDSSYEQYF. CDR3 sequence (DNA): TGTGCCAGCAGCGACCGGGACAGTTCCTACGAGCAGTACTTC.

This clone has just one count. The chain uses TRBV7-8 and TRBJ2-2; 12 bases match TRBD2. The V gene end was trimmed by 1 base and the J gene end by 4 bases; junction bases not matched to a gene: 16. CDR3 length: 21 amino acids. Germline V gene sequence: CDR1 SGHVS, CDR2 FQNEAQ. CDR3 loop: CASSLGIASGRAVGRTGELFF. The CDR3 DNA is TGTGCCAGCAGCTTAGGGATCGCTAGCGGGAGGGCGGTTGGCCGCACCGGGGAGCTGTTTTTT. The complete variable domain, with remaining parts taken from reference TRBV7-8 and TRBJ2-2, reads GAGVSQSPRYKVAKRGQDVALRCDPISGHVSLFWYQQALGQGPEFLTYFQNEAQLDKSGLPSDRFFAERPEGSVSTLKIQRTQQEDSAVYLCASSLGIASGRAVGRTGELFFGEGSRLTVL.